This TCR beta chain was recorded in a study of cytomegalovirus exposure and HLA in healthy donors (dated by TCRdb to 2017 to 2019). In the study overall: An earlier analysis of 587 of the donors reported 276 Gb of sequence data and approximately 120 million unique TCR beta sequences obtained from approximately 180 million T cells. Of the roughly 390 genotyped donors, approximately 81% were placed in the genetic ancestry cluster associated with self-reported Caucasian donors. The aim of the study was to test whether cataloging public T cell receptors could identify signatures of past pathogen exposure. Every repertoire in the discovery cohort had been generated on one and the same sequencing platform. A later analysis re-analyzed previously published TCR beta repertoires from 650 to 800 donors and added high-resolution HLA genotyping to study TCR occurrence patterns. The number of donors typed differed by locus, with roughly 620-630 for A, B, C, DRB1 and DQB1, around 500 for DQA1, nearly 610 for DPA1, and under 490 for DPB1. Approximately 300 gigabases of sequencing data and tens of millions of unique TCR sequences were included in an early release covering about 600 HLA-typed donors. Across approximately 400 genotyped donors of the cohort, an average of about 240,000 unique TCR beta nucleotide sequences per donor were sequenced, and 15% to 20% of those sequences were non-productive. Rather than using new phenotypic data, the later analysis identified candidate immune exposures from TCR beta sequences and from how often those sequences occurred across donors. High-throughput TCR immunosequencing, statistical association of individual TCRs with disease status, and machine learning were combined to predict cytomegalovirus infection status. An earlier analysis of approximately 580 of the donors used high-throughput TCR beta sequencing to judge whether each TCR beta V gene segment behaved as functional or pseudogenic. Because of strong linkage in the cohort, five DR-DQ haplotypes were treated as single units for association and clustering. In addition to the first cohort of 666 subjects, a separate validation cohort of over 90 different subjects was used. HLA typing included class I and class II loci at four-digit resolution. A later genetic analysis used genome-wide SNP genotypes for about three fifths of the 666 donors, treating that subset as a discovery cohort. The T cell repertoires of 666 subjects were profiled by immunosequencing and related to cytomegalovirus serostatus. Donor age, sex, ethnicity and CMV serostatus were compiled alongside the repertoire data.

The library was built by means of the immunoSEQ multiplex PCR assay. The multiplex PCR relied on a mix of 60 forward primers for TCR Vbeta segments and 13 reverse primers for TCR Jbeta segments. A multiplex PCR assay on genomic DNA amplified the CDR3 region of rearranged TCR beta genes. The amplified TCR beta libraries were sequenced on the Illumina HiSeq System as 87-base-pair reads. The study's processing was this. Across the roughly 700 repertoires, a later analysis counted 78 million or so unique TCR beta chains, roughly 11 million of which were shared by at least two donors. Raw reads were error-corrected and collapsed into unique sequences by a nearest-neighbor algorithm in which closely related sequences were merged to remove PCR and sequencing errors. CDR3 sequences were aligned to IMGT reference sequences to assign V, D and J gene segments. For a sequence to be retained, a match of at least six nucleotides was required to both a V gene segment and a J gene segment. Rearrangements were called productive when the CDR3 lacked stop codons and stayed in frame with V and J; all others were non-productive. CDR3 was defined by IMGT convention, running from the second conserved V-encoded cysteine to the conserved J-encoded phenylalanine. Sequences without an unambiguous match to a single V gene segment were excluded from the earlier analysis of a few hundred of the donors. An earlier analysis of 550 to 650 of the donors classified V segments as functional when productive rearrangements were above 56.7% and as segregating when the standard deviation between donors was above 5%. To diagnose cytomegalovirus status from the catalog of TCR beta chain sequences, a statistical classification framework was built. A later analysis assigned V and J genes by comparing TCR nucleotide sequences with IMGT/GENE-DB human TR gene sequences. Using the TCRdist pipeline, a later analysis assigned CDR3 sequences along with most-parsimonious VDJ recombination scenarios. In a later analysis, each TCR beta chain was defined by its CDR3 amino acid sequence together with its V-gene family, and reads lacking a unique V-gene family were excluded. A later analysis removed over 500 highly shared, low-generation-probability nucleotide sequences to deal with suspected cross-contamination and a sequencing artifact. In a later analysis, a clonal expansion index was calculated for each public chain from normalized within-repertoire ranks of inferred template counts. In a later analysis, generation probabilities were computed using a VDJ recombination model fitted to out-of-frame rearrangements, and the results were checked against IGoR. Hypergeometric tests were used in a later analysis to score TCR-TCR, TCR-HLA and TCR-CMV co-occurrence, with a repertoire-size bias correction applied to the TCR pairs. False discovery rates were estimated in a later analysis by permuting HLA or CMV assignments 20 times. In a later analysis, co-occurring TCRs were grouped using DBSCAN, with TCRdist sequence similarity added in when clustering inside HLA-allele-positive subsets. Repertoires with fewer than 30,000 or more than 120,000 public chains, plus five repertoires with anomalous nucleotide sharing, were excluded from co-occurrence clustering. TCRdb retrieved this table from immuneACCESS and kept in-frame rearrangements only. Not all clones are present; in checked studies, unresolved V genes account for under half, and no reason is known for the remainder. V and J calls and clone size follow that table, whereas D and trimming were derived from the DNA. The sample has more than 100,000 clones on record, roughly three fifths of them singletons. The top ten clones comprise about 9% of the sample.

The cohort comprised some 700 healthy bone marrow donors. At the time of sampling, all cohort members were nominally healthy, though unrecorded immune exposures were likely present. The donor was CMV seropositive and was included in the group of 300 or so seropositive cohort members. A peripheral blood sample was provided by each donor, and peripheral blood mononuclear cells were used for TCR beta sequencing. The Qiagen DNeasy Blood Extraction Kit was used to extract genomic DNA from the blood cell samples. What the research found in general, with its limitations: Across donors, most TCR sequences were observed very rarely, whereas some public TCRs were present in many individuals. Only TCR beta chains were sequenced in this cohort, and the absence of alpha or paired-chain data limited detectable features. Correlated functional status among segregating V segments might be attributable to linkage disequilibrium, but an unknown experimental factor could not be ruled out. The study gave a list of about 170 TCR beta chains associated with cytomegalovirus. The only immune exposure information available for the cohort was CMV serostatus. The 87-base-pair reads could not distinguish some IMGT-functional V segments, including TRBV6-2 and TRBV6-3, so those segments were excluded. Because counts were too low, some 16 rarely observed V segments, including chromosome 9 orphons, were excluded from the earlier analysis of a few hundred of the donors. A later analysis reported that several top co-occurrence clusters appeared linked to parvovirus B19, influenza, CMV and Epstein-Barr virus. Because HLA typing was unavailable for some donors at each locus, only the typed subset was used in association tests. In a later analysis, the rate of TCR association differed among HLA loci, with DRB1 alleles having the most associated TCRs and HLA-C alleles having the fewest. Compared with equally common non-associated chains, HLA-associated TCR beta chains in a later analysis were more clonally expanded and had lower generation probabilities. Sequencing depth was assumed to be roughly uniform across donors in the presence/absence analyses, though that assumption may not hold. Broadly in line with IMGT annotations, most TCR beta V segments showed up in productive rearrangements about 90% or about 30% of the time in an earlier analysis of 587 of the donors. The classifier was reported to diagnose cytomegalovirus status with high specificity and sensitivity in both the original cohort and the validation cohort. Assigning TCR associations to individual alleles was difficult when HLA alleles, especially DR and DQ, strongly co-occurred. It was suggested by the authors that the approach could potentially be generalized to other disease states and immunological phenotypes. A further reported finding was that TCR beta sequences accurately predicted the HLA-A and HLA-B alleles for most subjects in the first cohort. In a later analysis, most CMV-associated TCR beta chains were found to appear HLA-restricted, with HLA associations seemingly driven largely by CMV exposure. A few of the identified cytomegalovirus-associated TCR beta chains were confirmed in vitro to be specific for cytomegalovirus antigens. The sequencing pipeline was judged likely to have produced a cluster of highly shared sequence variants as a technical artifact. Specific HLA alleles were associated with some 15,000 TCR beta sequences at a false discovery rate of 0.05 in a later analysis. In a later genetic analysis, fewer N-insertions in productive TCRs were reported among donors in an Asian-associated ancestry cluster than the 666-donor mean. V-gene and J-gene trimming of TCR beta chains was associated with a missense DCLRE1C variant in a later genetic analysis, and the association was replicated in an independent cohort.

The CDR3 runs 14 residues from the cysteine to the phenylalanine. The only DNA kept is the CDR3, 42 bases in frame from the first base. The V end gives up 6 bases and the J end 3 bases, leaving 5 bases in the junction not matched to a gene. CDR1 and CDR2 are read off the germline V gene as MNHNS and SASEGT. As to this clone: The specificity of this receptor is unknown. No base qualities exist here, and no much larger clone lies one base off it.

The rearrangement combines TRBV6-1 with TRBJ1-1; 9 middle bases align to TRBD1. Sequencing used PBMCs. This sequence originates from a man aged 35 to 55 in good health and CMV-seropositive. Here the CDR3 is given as CASRPDRGYTEAFF. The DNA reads TGTGCCAGCAGGCCTGACAGGGGGTACACTGAAGCTTTCTTT.